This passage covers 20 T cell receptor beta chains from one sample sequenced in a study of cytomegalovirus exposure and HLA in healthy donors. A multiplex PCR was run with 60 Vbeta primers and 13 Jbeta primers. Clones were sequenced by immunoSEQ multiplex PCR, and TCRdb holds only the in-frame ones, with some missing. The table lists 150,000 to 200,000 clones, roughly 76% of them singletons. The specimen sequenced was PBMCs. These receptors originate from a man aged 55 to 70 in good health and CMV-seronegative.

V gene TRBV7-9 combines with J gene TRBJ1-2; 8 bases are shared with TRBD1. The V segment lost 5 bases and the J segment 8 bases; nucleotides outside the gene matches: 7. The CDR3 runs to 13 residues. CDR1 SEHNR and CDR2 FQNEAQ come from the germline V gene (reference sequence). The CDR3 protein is CASSREDRAGYTF. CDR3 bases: TGTGCCAGCAGCCGAGAGGACAGGGCGGGCTACACCTTC.

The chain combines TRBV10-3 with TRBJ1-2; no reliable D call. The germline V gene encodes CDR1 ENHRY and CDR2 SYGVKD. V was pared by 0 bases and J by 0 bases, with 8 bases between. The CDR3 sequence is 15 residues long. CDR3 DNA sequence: TGTGCCATCAGTGAGTCGCGGGAATCTAACTATGGCTACACCTTC. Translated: CAISESRESNYGYTF.

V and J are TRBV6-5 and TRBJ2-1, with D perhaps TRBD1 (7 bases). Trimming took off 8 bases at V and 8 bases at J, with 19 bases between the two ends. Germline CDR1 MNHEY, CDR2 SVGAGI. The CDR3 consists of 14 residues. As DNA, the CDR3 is TGTGCCAGCTGCAGGGGGGACACGCGGTATGAGCAGTTCTTC. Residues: CASCRGDTRYEQFF.

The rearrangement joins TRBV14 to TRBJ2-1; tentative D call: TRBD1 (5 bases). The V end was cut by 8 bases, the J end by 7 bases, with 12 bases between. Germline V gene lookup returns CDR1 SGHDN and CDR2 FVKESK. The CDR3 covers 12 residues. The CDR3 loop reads CASQQGWNEQFF. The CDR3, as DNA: TGTGCCAGCCAGCAGGGTTGGAATGAGCAGTTCTTC.

The CDR3 region is CATSGTVGNQPQHF. The CDR3 region has the DNA TGTGCCACCAGCGGGACAGTTGGCAATCAGCCCCAGCATTTT. V is TRBV15 and J is TRBJ1-5; the match to TRBD1 covers 7 bases. This CDR3 spans 14 amino acids. V lost 5 bases to trimming and J lost 2 bases; unmatched junction nucleotides: 3. From germline, CDR1 is LNHNV and CDR2 YYDKDF (reference sequence).

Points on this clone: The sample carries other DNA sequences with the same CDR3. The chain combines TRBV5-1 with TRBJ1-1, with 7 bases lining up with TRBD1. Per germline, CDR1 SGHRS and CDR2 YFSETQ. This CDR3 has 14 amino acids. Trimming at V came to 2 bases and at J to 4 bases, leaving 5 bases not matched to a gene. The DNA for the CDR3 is TGCGCCAGCAGCTTTCGACAGGGAGGCACTGAAGCTTTCTTT. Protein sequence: CASSFRQGGTEAFF.

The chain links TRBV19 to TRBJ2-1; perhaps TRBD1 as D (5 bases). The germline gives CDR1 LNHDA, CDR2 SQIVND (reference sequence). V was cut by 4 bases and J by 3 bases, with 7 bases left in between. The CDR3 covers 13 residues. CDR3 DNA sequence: TGTGCCAGTAGTAAGGGGATCTACAATGAGCAGTTCTTC. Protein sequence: CASSKGIYNEQFF.

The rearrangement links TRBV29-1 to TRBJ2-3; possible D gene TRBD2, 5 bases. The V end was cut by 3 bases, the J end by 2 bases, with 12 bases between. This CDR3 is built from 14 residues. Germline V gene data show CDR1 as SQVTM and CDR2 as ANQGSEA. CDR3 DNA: TGCAGCGTTGAGGCGGGCCCCTACACAGATACGCAGTATTTT. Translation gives CSVEAGPYTDTQYF.

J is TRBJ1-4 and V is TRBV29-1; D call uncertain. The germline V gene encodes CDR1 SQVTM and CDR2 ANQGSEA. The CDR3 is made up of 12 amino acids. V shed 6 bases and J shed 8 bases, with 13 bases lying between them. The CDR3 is CSVSGFSEKLFF. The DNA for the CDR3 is TGCAGCGTATCAGGTTTTTCGGAAAAACTGTTTTTT.

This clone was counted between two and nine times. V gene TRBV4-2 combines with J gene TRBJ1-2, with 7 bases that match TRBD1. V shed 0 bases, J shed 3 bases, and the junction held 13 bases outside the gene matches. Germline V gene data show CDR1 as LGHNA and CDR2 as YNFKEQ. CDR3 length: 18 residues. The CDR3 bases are TGTGCCAGCAGCCAAGACTATAGGGCAGGGGGTTTATACTATGGCTACACCTTC. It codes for CASSQDYRAGGLYYGYTF.

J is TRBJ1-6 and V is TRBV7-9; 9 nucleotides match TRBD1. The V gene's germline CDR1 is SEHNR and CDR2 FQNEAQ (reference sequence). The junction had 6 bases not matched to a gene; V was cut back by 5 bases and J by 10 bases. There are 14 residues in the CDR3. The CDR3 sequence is CASSRDRVGSPLHF. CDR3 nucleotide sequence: TGTGCCAGCAGCCGGGACAGGGTAGGATCACCCCTCCACTTT.

CDR3 in amino acids: CASSFTGGGMNTEAFF. CDR3 in DNA: TGTGCCAGCAGCTTCACAGGGGGAGGTATGAACACTGAAGCTTTCTTT. The rearrangement joins TRBV7-3 to TRBJ1-1; 8 positions agree with TRBD1. CDR1 is SGHTA and CDR2 is FQGTGA in the germline V gene. The CDR3 has 16 residues. With V trimmed by 3 bases and J by 0 bases, 6 bases remained unmatched.

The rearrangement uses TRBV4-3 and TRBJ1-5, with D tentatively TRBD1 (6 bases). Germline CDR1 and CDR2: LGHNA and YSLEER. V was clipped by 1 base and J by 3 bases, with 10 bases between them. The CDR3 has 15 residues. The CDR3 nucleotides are TGCGCCAGCAGCCAAGGTGGACAGACCAATCAGCCCCAGCATTTT. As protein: CASSQGGQTNQPQHF.

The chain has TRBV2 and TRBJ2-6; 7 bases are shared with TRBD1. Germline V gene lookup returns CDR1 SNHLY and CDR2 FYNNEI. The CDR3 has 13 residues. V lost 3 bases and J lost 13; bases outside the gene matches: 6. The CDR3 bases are TGTGCCAGCAGTGAGGGGGCACAGGGGGTCCTGACTTTC. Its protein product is CASSEGAQGVLTF. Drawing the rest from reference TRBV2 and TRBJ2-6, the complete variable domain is EPEVTQTPSHQVTQMGQEVILRCVPISNHLYFYWYRQILGQKVEFLVSFYNNEISEKSEIFDDQFSVERPDGSNFTLKIRSTKLEDSAMYFCASSEGAQGVLTFGAGSRLTVL.

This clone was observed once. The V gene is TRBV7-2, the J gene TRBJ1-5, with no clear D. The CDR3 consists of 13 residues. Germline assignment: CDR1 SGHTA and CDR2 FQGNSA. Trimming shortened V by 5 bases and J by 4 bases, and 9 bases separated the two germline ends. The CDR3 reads CASSPSGNQPQHF. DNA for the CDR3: TGTGCCAGCAGCCCCTCGGGGAATCAGCCCCAGCATTTT.

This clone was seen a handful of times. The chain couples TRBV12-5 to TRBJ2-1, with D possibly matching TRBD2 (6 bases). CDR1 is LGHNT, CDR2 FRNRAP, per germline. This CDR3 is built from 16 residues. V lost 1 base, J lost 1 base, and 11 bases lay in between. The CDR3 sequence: CASGLEVGGSYNEQFF. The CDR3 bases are TGTGCTAGTGGTTTGGAGGTGGGGGGATCCTACAATGAGCAGTTCTTC.

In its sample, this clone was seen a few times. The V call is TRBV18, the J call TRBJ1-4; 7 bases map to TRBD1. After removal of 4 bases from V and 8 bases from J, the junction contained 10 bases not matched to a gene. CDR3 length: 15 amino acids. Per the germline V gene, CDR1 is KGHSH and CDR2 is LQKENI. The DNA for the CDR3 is TGTGCCAGCTCACTAGTAGTCCCGGGACAGGAAAAACTGTTTTTT. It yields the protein CASSLVVPGQEKLFF.

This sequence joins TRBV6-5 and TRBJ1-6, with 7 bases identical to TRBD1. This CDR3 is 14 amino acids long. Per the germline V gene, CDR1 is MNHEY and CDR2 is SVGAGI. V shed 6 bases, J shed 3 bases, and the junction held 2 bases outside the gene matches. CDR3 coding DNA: TGTGCCAGCAGAAGGGACAGCTATAATTCACCCCTCCACTTT. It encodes CASRRDSYNSPLHF.

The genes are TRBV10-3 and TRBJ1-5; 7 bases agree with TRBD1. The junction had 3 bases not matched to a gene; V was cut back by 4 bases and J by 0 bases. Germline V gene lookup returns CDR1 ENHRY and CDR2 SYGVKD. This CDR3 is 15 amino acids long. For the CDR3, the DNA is TGTGCCATCAGTGGGGGGACAGATAGCAATCAGCCCCAGCATTTT. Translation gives CAISGGTDSNQPQHF.

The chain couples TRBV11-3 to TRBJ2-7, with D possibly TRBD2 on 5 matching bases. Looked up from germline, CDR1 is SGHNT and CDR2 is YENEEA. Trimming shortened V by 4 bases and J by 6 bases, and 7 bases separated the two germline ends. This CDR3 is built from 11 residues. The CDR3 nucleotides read TGTGCCAGCAGCTCGGGAAGCGAGCAGTACTTC. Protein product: CASSSGSEQYF. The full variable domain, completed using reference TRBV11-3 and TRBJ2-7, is EAGVVQSPRYKIIEKKQPVAFWCNPISGHNTLYWYLQNLGQGPELLIRYENEEAVDDSQLPKDRFSAERLKGVDSTLKIQPAELGDSAVYLCASSSGSEQYFGPGTRLTVT.